The sample holds a few counts of the clone carrying this T cell receptor (beta chain). What it recognizes is unknown. V gave up 5 bases and J gave up 5 bases, with 15 bases separating them. Per germline, CDR1 SGHVS and CDR2 FQNEAQ. The CDR3 spans 14 residues. This sample is part of a study of post-analysis software for immune sequencing data. Findings and caveats of the study: Roughly 5 TRBV segments, TRBV5-6, TRBV5-1 and TRBV20-1 among them, were found more frequent in patients than controls.

Presence of unique molecular identifiers characterized the TCR beta cDNA libraries. TCRdb reprocessed the PCR reads via MiXCR and lists one record per CDR3 protein. The sample carries some 800,000 distinct CDR3 sequences, about 43% recorded once. Sequenced sample: blood. The sequence derives from a girl under 18 with multiple sclerosis. The chain combines TRBV7-8 with TRBJ1-1; D call uncertain. CDR3 DNA sequence: TGTGCCAGCAGCCCCCAACCTTCCCAGACTGAAGCTTTCTTT. Translation: CASSPQPSQTEAFF.